A single sample is the source of the 5 T cell receptor beta chains below, sequenced in a study of shared clonotypes between healthy human individuals. Method: immunoSEQ multiplex PCR; TCRdb's copy keeps in-frame clones and lacks some. The sample lists about 460,000 clones, over 60% occurring once. Sequenced sample: PBMCs. All receptors derive from a woman between 40 and 50 years old in good health. Some clones in this sample may be carry-over from other donors' samples.

Concerning this clone itself: The likely explanation is a read error, given a far larger clone one base away. Additional DNA sequences in this sample encode the identical CDR3. The chain links TRBV27 to TRBJ2-1; TRBD2 matches 10 bases. This CDR3 region has 14 residues. Germline CDR1 reads MNHEY; CDR2 reads SMNVEV (reference sequence). CDR3 region: CASSLTRLAGEQFF. The CDR3 bases are TGTGCCAGTAGTTTAACAAGACTAGCGGGTGAGCAGTTCTTC.

This CDR3 is CASRSGTGYGNTIYF. The CDR3, as DNA: TGTGCCAGCAGGTCTGGGACAGGTTATGGAAACACCATATATTTT. The rearrangement joins TRBV6-5 to TRBJ1-3; 8 bases align to TRBD1. This CDR3 comprises 15 residues. J was trimmed by 3 bases and V by 6 bases; bases with no gene match: 7. Germline V gene data show CDR1 as MNHEY and CDR2 as SVGAGI.

This clone occurred many times. V is TRBV28 and J is TRBJ2-3, with D possibly matching TRBD2 (6 bases). Trimming stripped 5 bases from V and 1 base from J, with 10 bases between. Looked up from germline, CDR1 is MDHEN and CDR2 is SYDVKM. CDR3 size: 14 residues. The CDR3 spells CASSQPSGTDTQYF. CDR3 sequence (DNA): TGTGCCAGCAGTCAGCCTAGCGGCACAGATACGCAGTATTTT.

V gene TRBV11-3 combines with J gene TRBJ2-1, with TRBD1 matching 9 bases. The germline V gene has CDR1 SGHNT and CDR2 YENEEA. The CDR3 is 15 residues long. Trimming cost V 1 base and J 3 bases; bases outside gene matches: 1. CDR3 DNA sequence: TGTGCCAGCAGCTTAGGGACAGGGGTCTACAATGAGCAGTTCTTC. Its translation: CASSLGTGVYNEQFF.

The chain employs TRBV18 and TRBJ1-5; D may be TRBD1 (6 bases). The CDR3 spans 14 residues. The germline V gene has CDR1 KGHSH and CDR2 LQKENI. Trimming removed 3 bases at V and 2 bases at J, with 8 bases between. The CDR3: CASSPSGGNQPQHF. The CDR3 bases are TGTGCCAGCTCACCGTCAGGGGGCAATCAGCCCCAGCATTTT.